This T cell receptor (beta chain) was captured in a study of blood T cell repertoires in COVID-19. This clone was picked up a small number of times. CDR1 is SGHRS and CDR2 is YFSETQ in the germline V gene. The CDR3 is 15 amino acids. The ends were cut back, 5 bases at V and 0 bases at J, with 12 bases in the middle. Assay used: immunoSEQ multiplex PCR; TCRdb lists only in-frame clones, some missing. The table lists roughly 11,000 clones, about 71% of them singletons. The V and J genes are TRBV5-1 and TRBJ1-5; tentative D call: TRBD1 (6 bases). Sequenced: peripheral blood. This clonotype was sampled from a man aged 55 to 70 with COVID-19, enrolled during active disease. This CDR3 reads CASRLTGHSNQPQHF. For the CDR3, the DNA is TGCGCCAGCAGACTTACAGGGCATAGCAATCAGCCCCAGCATTTT.